The 19 T cell receptor beta chains below come from one sample, sequenced in a study of shared clonotypes between healthy human individuals. Using immunoSEQ multiplex PCR, the repertoire was profiled, and TCRdb retains in-frame clones only, with some absent. Of roughly 2 million clones listed, roughly 95% are singletons. The sequenced sample consisted of naive CD4+ T cells sorted from blood. Subset defined: CD45RA+ positively selected. Every receptor here comes from a man aged 18 to 29 in good health.

The chain recombines TRBV6-5 with TRBJ1-2, with D possibly TRBD1 on 6 matching bases. V was cut by 2 bases and J by 7 bases, with 17 bases left in between. There are 15 residues in the CDR3. Per the germline V gene, CDR1 is MNHEY and CDR2 is SVGAGI. In DNA, the CDR3 is TGTGCCAGCAGTTACGCGACGGACAGAAGTGGTGGCTACACCTTC. Translated: CASSYATDRSGGYTF.

For this clone: Other DNA sequences in this specimen translate into the identical CDR3. This chain uses TRBV18 with TRBJ2-7, with D perhaps being TRBD1 or TRBD2 (5 bases each). This CDR3 has 13 residues. Trimming pared 0 bases from V and 5 bases from J, leaving 8 bases between. Germline V gene sequence: CDR1 KGHSH, CDR2 LQKENI. CDR3 DNA sequence: TGTGCCAGCTCACCACCGGGGACGAACGAGCAGTACTTC. Its protein is CASSPPGTNEQYF.

The chain has TRBV7-2 and TRBJ1-2; 7 positions agree with TRBD1. Trimming removed 5 bases from V and 7 bases from J; junction bases left unmatched: 10. The CDR3 runs 14 residues. Per germline, CDR1 SGHTA and CDR2 FQGNSA. The CDR3 DNA sequence: TGTGCCAGCAGCACCCGACAGGGTCGGAGTGGCTACACCTTC. Its protein is CASSTRQGRSGYTF.

This clone was detected once. The chain is built from TRBV18 and TRBJ2-7; D is ambiguous. Trimming removed 2 bases from V and 3 bases from J, with 8 bases in between. Looked up from germline, CDR1 is KGHSH and CDR2 is LQKENI. The CDR3 length is 13 residues. This CDR3 reads CASSPFPGYEQYF. The CDR3 nucleotides are TGTGCCAGCTCACCATTCCCTGGCTACGAGCAGTACTTC. Filled out from reference TRBV18 and TRBJ2-7, the complete variable domain reads NAGVMQNPRHLVRRRGQEARLRCSPMKGHSHVYWYRQLPEEGLKFMVYLQKENIIDESGMPKERFSAEFPKEGPSILRIQQVVRGDSAAYFCASSPFPGYEQYFGPGTRLTVT.

The chain recombines TRBV28 with TRBJ1-5, with TRBD1 identical over 8 bases. This CDR3 spans 17 amino acids. V shed 1 base, J shed 3 bases, and the junction held 8 bases outside the gene matches. Per the germline V gene, CDR1 is MDHEN and CDR2 is SYDVKM. The CDR3 protein is CASSLLSPRGPNQPQHF. The CDR3, as DNA: TGTGCCAGCAGTTTATTGAGTCCCAGGGGGCCCAATCAGCCCCAGCATTTT.

V is TRBV7-6 and J is TRBJ2-3, with 9 bases identical to TRBD2. The CDR3 has 13 amino acids. Germline assignment: CDR1 SGHVS and CDR2 FNYEAQ. After removal of 4 bases from V and 9 bases from J, the junction contained 5 bases not matched to a gene. CDR3 residues: CASSSRGGETQYF. For the CDR3, the DNA is TGTGCCAGCAGCTCGCGGGGGGGCGAGACGCAGTATTTT. Combining the CDR3 with reference TRBV7-6 and TRBJ2-3 gives the whole variable domain GAGVSQSPRYKVTKRGQDVALRCDPISGHVSLYWYRQALGQGPEFLTYFNYEAQQDKSGLPNDRFSAERPEGSISTLTIQRTEQRDSAMYRCASSSRGGETQYFGPGTRLTVL.

The V and J genes are TRBV19 and TRBJ2-7; TRBD2 matches at 9 bases. The V gene's germline CDR1 is LNHDA and CDR2 SQIVND (reference sequence). This CDR3 contains 14 residues. The V segment lost 6 bases and the J segment 6 bases; nucleotides outside the gene matches: 9. In DNA form, the CDR3 reads TGTGCCAGTAGCCGAACCCTTAGCGGGAGCGAGCAGTACTTC. Encoded protein: CASSRTLSGSEQYF. Variable domain in full (rest from reference TRBV19 and TRBJ2-7): DGGITQSPKYLFRKEGQNVTLSCEQNLNHDAMYWYRQDPGQGLRLIYYSQIVNDFQKGDIAEGYSVSREKKESFPLTVTSAQKNPTAFYLCASSRTLSGSEQYFGPGTRLTVT.

The chain carries TRBV2 and TRBJ2-1; weak D call: TRBD2 (6 bases). Trimming cost V 5 bases and J 6 bases, with 14 bases left between them. Germline lookup yields CDR1 SNHLY and CDR2 FYNNEI. The CDR3 length is 14 residues. As DNA, the CDR3 is TGTGCCAGCAGTACGGCTAGCGTCCCCAATGAGCAGTTCTTC. This sequence encodes CASSTASVPNEQFF.

V and J are TRBV5-1 and TRBJ2-3; TRBD2 aligns across 7 bases. Germline CDR1 SGHRS, CDR2 YFSETQ. This CDR3 has 16 residues. V shed 0 bases, J shed 0 bases, and the junction held 4 bases outside the gene matches. The CDR3 sequence is CASSLGQLASTDTQYF. In DNA, the CDR3 is TGCGCCAGCAGCTTGGGCCAACTAGCGAGCACAGATACGCAGTATTTT.

V gene TRBV10-3 combines with J gene TRBJ1-2; D unresolved. V dropped 3 bases and J dropped 5 bases, with 10 bases sitting between them. The CDR3 consists of 13 residues. The germline gives CDR1 ENHRY, CDR2 SYGVKD. The CDR3: CAISETALYGYTF. In nucleotides, the CDR3 is TGTGCCATCAGTGAAACAGCACTGTATGGCTACACCTTC.

The rearrangement uses TRBV27 and TRBJ1-6; 7 positions match TRBD1. CDR3 length: 14 amino acids. Per the germline V gene, CDR1 is MNHEY and CDR2 is SMNVEV (reference sequence). The junction had 6 bases not matched to a gene; V was cut back by 4 bases and J by 9 bases. The CDR3 reads CASSYTGVISPLHF. The CDR3 DNA follows: TGTGCCAGCAGTTACACAGGGGTGATTTCACCCCTCCACTTT.

V usage is TRBV5-4 and J usage is TRBJ2-2; unclear D gene. The V end was cut by 0 bases, the J end by 4 bases, with 16 bases between. Per the germline V gene, CDR1 is SGHNT and CDR2 is YYREEE (reference sequence). The CDR3 sequence is 17 residues long. The CDR3 reads CASSLDSGRARTGELFF. For the CDR3, the DNA is TGTGCCAGCAGCTTGGACTCCGGTAGGGCGCGCACCGGGGAGCTGTTTTTT.

This clone was observed once. The chain links TRBV7-2 to TRBJ2-3, with TRBD1 identical over 8 bases. V dropped 4 bases and J dropped 1; count of bases not matched to a gene: 7. The germline CDR1 and CDR2 sequences are SGHTA and FQGNSA. The CDR3 is made up of 16 amino acids. The DNA for the CDR3 is TGTGCCAGCAGCTACACGACAGGGGTGGGCACAGATACGCAGTATTTT. Translated, it gives CASSYTTGVGTDTQYF.

Of note for this clone: The same CDR3 is also encoded by other DNA sequences in this sample. The chain carries TRBV30 and TRBJ1-5, with a weak D call TRBD1 (5 bases). This CDR3 has 12 amino acids. Trimming took off 5 bases at V and 3 bases at J, with 8 bases between the two ends. Germline CDR1 GTSNPN, CDR2 SVGIG (reference sequence). The chain's CDR3 is CAWSGANQPQHF. As DNA, the CDR3 is TGTGCCTGGTCCGGGGCCAATCAGCCCCAGCATTTT.

A note on this clone: This sample also contains other DNA sequences that code for the same CDR3. DNA of the CDR3: TGCGCCAGCAGCTCGGGACAGCGAGATTCACCCCTCCACTTT. Protein sequence: CASSSGQRDSPLHF. The chain is built from TRBV5-1 and TRBJ1-6, with 7 nucleotides matching TRBD1. Germline V gene lookup returns CDR1 SGHRS and CDR2 YFSETQ. V lost 3 bases, J lost 8 bases, and 5 bases stayed unmatched. The CDR3 length is 14 residues.

This chain uses TRBV7-2 with TRBJ2-3; D is uncertain. Between the trimmed V and J ends, which lost 5 bases and 5 bases, there was a span of 14 bases. The CDR3 length is 14 residues. CDR1 and CDR2 (germline): SGHTA, FQGNSA. CDR3 residues: CASSPLGPEDTQYF. Written as DNA, the CDR3 is TGTGCCAGCAGCCCCCTCGGGCCGGAAGATACGCAGTATTTT.

Concerning this clone itself: The sample carries other DNA sequences with the same CDR3. The chain couples TRBV7-2 to TRBJ1-5; 7 nucleotides agree with TRBD1. Unmatched junction bases numbered 3, after V lost 5 bases and J lost 2 bases. The germline V gene encodes CDR1 SGHTA and CDR2 FQGNSA. The CDR3 extends over 14 amino acids. The CDR3 loop reads CASSRTGGNQPQHF. CDR3 coding DNA: TGTGCCAGCAGCCGTACAGGGGGCAATCAGCCCCAGCATTTT.

The chain joins TRBV5-1 to TRBJ2-5, with D maybe TRBD1 (7 bases). This CDR3 contains 14 residues. Germline lookup yields CDR1 SGHRS and CDR2 YFSETQ. V lost 3 bases, J lost 5 bases, and 14 bases lay in between. In DNA, the CDR3 is TGCGCCAGCAGCTCAGGGGGGCCCTATGAGACCCAGTACTTC. This gives the protein CASSSGGPYETQYF.

The CDR3, as DNA: TGTGCCAGCAGTTTATGGGCAGGGCCCCAAGAGACCCAGTACTTC. Translating gives CASSLWAGPQETQYF. The rearrangement uses TRBV27 and TRBJ2-5; D might be TRBD1 (5 bases). Germline CDR1 is MNHEY and CDR2 is SMNVEV (reference sequence). V was cut by 1 base and J by 1 base, with 10 bases left in between. CDR3 size: 15 residues.